This entry describes one T cell receptor beta chain. Its antigen is currently unknown. V shed 0 bases and J 1 base; nucleotides not matched to a gene: 2. CDR1 is SNHLY, CDR2 FYNNEI, per germline. This CDR3 contains 15 residues. The record originates from a study of T cell clones after liver transplantation. On the study more broadly: Post-transplant blood was tracked for graft-donor-reactive T cell clones identified in a pre-transplant mixed lymphocyte reaction. Three of eight recipients were HCV-positive; others had non-autoimmune, non-viral indications. Until 12-24 months post-transplant, subjects got standard immunosuppression and no induction. Points from the study as a whole: Migration into the graft, not deletion, may explain lost graft donor-reactive T cells.

Assay: immunoSEQ multiplex PCR; the TCRdb copy retains only in-frame clones and omits some. The repertoire holds tens of thousands of clones, with 92% as singletons. Sequences were derived from CD4+ T cells from blood, sampled about 25 months after liver transplant. This rearrangement joins TRBV2 to TRBJ1-1; 7 bases line up with TRBD1. This clonotype was obtained from a human patient who received a liver transplant. Some T cells may arise from the graft donor. CDR3: CASSEARTGNTEAFF. CDR3 DNA sequence: TGTGCCAGCAGTGAAGCCAGGACAGGGAACACTGAAGCTTTCTTT.